This T cell receptor (beta chain) was recovered during a study of cytomegalovirus exposure and HLA in healthy donors. Among the donors, all were healthy bone marrow donors. The PCR was carried out with 60 Vbeta primers and 13 Jbeta primers. The assay was immunoSEQ multiplex PCR, and TCRdb's table has in-frame clones only and misses some. The repertoire consists of 110,000 to 150,000 clones, with approximately 79% occurring once and the leading ten covering over 8.5%. V was cut by 4 bases and J by 5 bases, with 19 bases left in between. The CDR3 loop spans 16 amino acids. Germline V lookup: CDR1 SGDLS, CDR2 YYNGEE.

The clonotype comes from a woman aged 50 to 60 in good health and CMV-seropositive. The chain carries TRBV9 and TRBJ2-1; possible D gene TRBD2, 7 bases. The sequencing input was PBMCs. CDR3 in DNA: TGTGCCAGCAGCCCCCGGGGGGCCCCTACGGACAATGAGCAGTTCTTC. Its translation: CASSPRGAPTDNEQFF.